This is a list of T cell receptor beta chains from one sample in a study of T cells in Graves' hyperthyroidism and ophthalmopathy. TCRdb independently ran MiXCR on the multiplex PCR reads; one entry per CDR3 protein. This table has roughly 510,000 distinct CDR3 sequences, 46% appearing once. Sequencing was performed on peripheral blood or thyroid tissue (not recorded which). Every receptor here comes from an adult woman with Graves' disease, either hyperthyroidism or ophthalmopathy (not recorded which). CDR3s include the opening cysteine and the closing phenylalanine or tryptophan. A D gene is named only where the DNA matches it firmly. Size values are once, few and many counts, or a class for expanded clones, and some rows have none.

>TRBV29-1|many|TRBJ2-6|-
CSVVSGANVLTF
TGCAGCGTTGTCAGTGGGGCCAACGTCCTGACTTTC
>TRBV29-1|many|TRBJ2-7|TRBD1
CSVVGQGKTYEQYF
TGCAGCGTCGTTGGACAGGGAAAAACCTACGAGCAGTACTTC
>TRBV25-1|once|TRBJ2-7|-
CASSESWGTASRNMGEQYF
TGTGCCAGCAGTGAATCGTGGGGGACCGCTAGCAGAAACATGGGAGAGCAGTACTTC
>TRBV19|many|TRBJ1-3|TRBD1
CASSDRASFSGNTIYF
TGTGCCAGTTCGGACAGGGCATCATTCTCTGGAAACACCATATATTTT
>TRBV7-9|many|TRBJ1-2|-
CASSKMGGGRTVFNYGYTF
TGTGCCAGCAGCAAAATGGGAGGGGGACGCACCGTTTTTAACTATGGCTACACCTTC
>TRBV5-1|-|TRBJ2-1|TRBD1
CASSLEGTAYNEQFF
TGCGCCAGCAGCTTGGAAGGGACAGCCTACAATGAGCAGTTCTTC
>TRBV2|-|TRBJ1-1|-
CASRGDVTEAFF
TGTGCCAGCAGGGGAGATGTCACTGAAGCTTTCTTT
>TRBV5-8|many|TRBJ2-6|-
CASSLEMVSSNVLTF
TGTGCCAGCAGCTTGGAAATGGTGTCAAGCAACGTCCTGACTTTC
>TRBV29-1|few|TRBJ2-6|-
CSASKGPPSGANVLTF
TGCAGCGCCTCAAAAGGGCCACCCTCTGGGGCCAACGTCCTGACTTTC
>TRBV14|-|TRBJ1-2|-
CASSWGGGYGYTF
TGTGCCAGCAGTTGGGGGGGCGGATATGGCTACACCTTC
>TRBV5-6|many|TRBJ1-6|TRBD1
CASSLAGIGGYSPLHF
TGTGCCAGCAGCTTGGCCGGGATAGGGGGCTATTCACCCCTCCACTTT
>TRBV2|few|TRBJ2-7|TRBD1
CASSRGRDEQYF
TGTGCCAGCAGCAGGGGGCGAGACGAGCAGTACTTC
>TRBV27|few|TRBJ2-6|-
CASSAGTRGANVLTF
TGTGCCAGCAGTGCCGGGACGCGAGGGGCCAACGTCCTGACTTTC
>TRBV9|-|TRBJ1-4|-
CASSVGGTRGEKLFF
TGTGCCAGCAGCGTAGGGGGGACCAGGGGTGAAAAACTGTTTTTT
>TRBV20-1|-|TRBJ1-1|-
CSAKDTEAFF
TGCAGTGCCAAGGACACTGAAGCTTTCTTT
>TRBV7-2|many|TRBJ2-7|-
CASSPRDGLTYEQYF
TGTGCCAGCAGCCCCCGGGACGGCCTGACCTACGAGCAGTACTTC
>TRBV10-3|-|TRBJ2-5|-
CASLSNGVNWETQYF
TGTGCCAGCTTAAGCAACGGCGTTAACTGGGAGACCCAGTACTTC
>TRBV7-9|-|TRBJ2-7|TRBD1
CASSVQGSNPFQQYF
TGTGCCAGCAGTGTACAGGGGTCCAACCCCTTCCAGCAGTACTTC
>TRBV7-9|-|TRBJ2-5|-
CASSISGALETQYF
TGTGCCAGCAGCATCTCAGGGGCCTTAGAGACCCAGTACTTC
>TRBV6-1|-|TRBJ1-1|-
CASSLDWKNTEAFF
TGTGCCAGCTCTTTGGACTGGAAGAACACTGAAGCTTTCTTT
>TRBV6-5|many|TRBJ1-5|TRBD1
CASSRDSNSNQPQHF
TGTGCCAGCAGTCGGGACAGCAACAGCAATCAGCCCCAGCATTTT
>TRBV5-1|many|TRBJ2-7|-
CASTQTDTGNEQYF
TGCGCCAGCACTCAAACAGACACCGGAAACGAGCAGTACTTC
>TRBV29-1|few|TRBJ2-2|-
CSVELQRGGELFF
TGCAGCGTTGAGTTACAACGGGGCGGGGAGCTGTTTTTT
>TRBV28|few|TRBJ1-2|-
CASSRTGGYTF
TGTGCCAGCAGCCGGACGGGGGGCTACACCTTC
>TRBV7-2|-|TRBJ2-2|TRBD2
CASSLGIAGGLFF
TGTGCCAGCAGCTTAGGTATAGCGGGAGGGCTGTTTTTT
>TRBV7-2|few|TRBJ1-5|-
CASSLRDINQPQHF
TGTGCCAGCAGCCTCCGGGACATCAATCAGCCCCAGCATTTT
>TRBV7-9|-|TRBJ2-7|-
CASSLYPAPYEQYF
TGTGCCAGCAGCTTATACCCTGCGCCCTACGAGCAGTACTTC
>TRBV29-1|-|TRBJ1-4|-
CSVGRDDEKLFF
TGCAGCGTTGGCCGGGACGATGAAAAACTGTTTTTT
>TRBV5-1|-|TRBJ1-2|-
CASSLISGTPTGGGYGYTF
TGCGCCAGCAGCTTGATTAGCGGGACACCCACTGGGGGAGGTTATGGCTACACCTTC
>TRBV6-5|-|TRBJ2-7|-
CASSYYHQRQYF
TGTGCCAGCAGTTATTATCACCAACGGCAGTACTTC
>TRBV11-1|-|TRBJ1-6|-
CASSLGAQGSSPLHF
TGTGCCAGCAGCTTAGGCGCACAGGGCAGCTCACCCCTCCACTTT
>TRBV7-4|-|TRBJ2-7|-
CASSLAPHDGCHRAYEQYF
TGTGCCAGCAGCTTAGCGCCCCACGACGGATGTCACAGAGCCTACGAGCAGTACTTC
>TRBV27|few|TRBJ1-1|TRBD1
CASRLQGATSTEAFF
TGTGCCAGCAGGCTTCAGGGGGCAACTAGCACTGAAGCTTTCTTT
>TRBV2|-|TRBJ2-6|-
CARGGGTGANVLTF
TGTGCCAGGGGAGGGGGGACCGGGGCCAACGTCCTGACTTTC
>TRBV14|few|TRBJ2-1|-
CASSQYGAGEQFF
TGTGCCAGCAGCCAATATGGGGCTGGGGAGCAGTTCTTC
>TRBV10-3|-|TRBJ1-2|-
CAIRGGGGYTF
TGTGCCATCAGAGGGGGTGGGGGCTACACCTTC
>TRBV30|few|TRBJ1-1|-
CAWSTGPMNTEAFF
TGTGCCTGGAGTACCGGACCGATGAACACTGAAGCTTTCTTT
>TRBV29-1|few|TRBJ2-6|-
CSVANSGANVLTF
TGCAGCGTTGCCAACTCTGGGGCCAACGTCCTGACTTTC
>TRBV15|-|TRBJ2-1|-
CATSRGKEIQFDEQFF
TGTGCCACCAGCAGAGGGAAAGAGATCCAGTTCGATGAGCAGTTCTTC
>TRBV20-1|-|TRBJ2-3|TRBD2
CSARDGAGDTDTQYF
TGCAGTGCTAGAGATGGAGCGGGAGACACAGATACGCAGTATTTT